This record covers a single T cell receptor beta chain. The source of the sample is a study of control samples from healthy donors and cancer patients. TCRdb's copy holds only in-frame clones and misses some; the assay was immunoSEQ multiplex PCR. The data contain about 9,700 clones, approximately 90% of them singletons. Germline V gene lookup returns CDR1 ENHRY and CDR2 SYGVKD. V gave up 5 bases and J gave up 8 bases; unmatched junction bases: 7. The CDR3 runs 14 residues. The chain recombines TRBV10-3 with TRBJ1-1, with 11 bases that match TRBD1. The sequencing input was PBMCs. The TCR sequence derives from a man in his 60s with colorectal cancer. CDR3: CAISRGQGVREAFF. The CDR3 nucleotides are TGTGCCATCAGTAGGGGACAGGGGGTTCGCGAAGCTTTCTTT.